These 18 T cell receptor beta chains were sequenced from one sample in a study of cytomegalovirus exposure and HLA in healthy donors. Both 60 Vbeta primers and 13 Jbeta primers went into the PCR. Assay used: immunoSEQ multiplex PCR; TCRdb lists only in-frame clones, some missing. Its listing shows about 39,000 clones. Sequencing used PBMCs. These receptors originate from a male donor in good health and CMV-seronegative.

The chain's CDR3 is CASSAGGPGTEAFF. For the CDR3, the DNA is TGTGCCAGCAGCGCCGGAGGGCCGGGCACTGAAGCTTTCTTT. The chain employs TRBV27 and TRBJ1-1, with D uncertain. Germline V gene data show CDR1 as MNHEY and CDR2 as SMNVEV (reference sequence). V lost 6 bases, J lost 4 bases, and 15 bases lay in between. This CDR3 has 14 residues.

The rearrangement joins TRBV4-1 to TRBJ1-5; 9 positions agree with TRBD1. The trim removed 3 bases at V and 3 bases at J, leaving 3 bases unmatched. The CDR3 runs 15 residues. Germline CDR1 is MGHRA and CDR2 is YSYEKL. For the CDR3, the DNA is TGCGCCAGCAGCCAGGACAGGGGATCCAATCAGCCCCAGCATTTT. Amino acid sequence: CASSQDRGSNQPQHF.

As concerns this clone: The sample carries other DNA sequences with the same CDR3. The chain couples TRBV5-1 to TRBJ1-1; no definite D call. The CDR3 consists of 13 residues. V dropped 0 bases and J dropped 0 bases, with 3 bases sitting between them. From germline, CDR1 is SGHRS and CDR2 YFSETQ. The CDR3 nucleotides are TGCGCCAGCAGCTTGGCAGTGAACACTGAAGCTTTCTTT. Residues: CASSLAVNTEAFF. Together with reference TRBV5-1 and TRBJ1-1, the CDR3 gives the full variable domain: KAGVTQTPRYLIKTRGQQVTLSCSPISGHRSVSWYQQTPGQGLQFLFEYFSETQRNKGNFPGRFSGRQFSNSRSEMNVSTLELGDSALYLCASSLAVNTEAFFGQGTRLTVV.

V and J are TRBV28 and TRBJ2-7, with D possibly TRBD2 on 6 matching bases. Germline V CDR1 and CDR2: MDHEN, SYDVKM. CDR3 size: 14 residues. V gave up 6 bases and J gave up 6 bases, with 18 bases separating them. The CDR3 sequence: CASSPRRGGLEQYF. CDR3 nucleotides: TGTGCCAGCAGCCCCCGGCGGGGAGGCCTCGAGCAGTACTTC.

The CDR3 bases are TGTGCCAGCACACGGGGGGCAGGGTCGAACACCGGGGAGCTGTTTTTT. Amino acids: CASTRGAGSNTGELFF. V and J are TRBV2 and TRBJ2-2, with D perhaps TRBD2 (7 bases). The CDR3 sequence is 16 residues long. CDR1 and CDR2 (germline): SNHLY, FYNNEI. Trimming removed 7 bases from V and 0 bases from J, with 15 bases in between.

The CDR3 reads CASSSLRDSYEQYF. The DNA of the CDR3 is TGTGCCAGCAGTTCGCTTCGGGATTCCTACGAGCAGTACTTC. This chain links TRBV5-4 with TRBJ2-7; perhaps TRBD2 as D (5 bases). V was clipped by 5 bases and J by 1 base, with 13 bases between them. CDR3 length equals 14 residues. The germline CDR1 and CDR2 sequences are SGHNT and YYREEE (reference sequence).

CDR3 in DNA: TGTGCCAGCTTAACCGGGGTGCGGGCTTTCTTT. Residues: CASLTGVRAFF. The rearrangement joins TRBV6-5 to TRBJ1-1; D call uncertain. The CDR3 is made up of 11 amino acids. With 8 bases removed from V and 11 bases from J, the gap between germline ends came to 15 bases. Germline CDR1 reads MNHEY; CDR2 reads SVGAGI.

V usage is TRBV6-5 and J usage is TRBJ1-1; tentatively, D is TRBD1 (6 bases). There are 15 residues in the CDR3. V was clipped by 6 bases and J by 5 bases, with 19 bases between them. The germline V gene encodes CDR1 MNHEY and CDR2 SVGAGI. The CDR3 DNA follows: TGTGCCAGCAGCGACAGGTCCAGGGCTGCAACTGAAGCTTTCTTT. Its protein is CASSDRSRAATEAFF.

The chain uses TRBV18 and TRBJ2-7; tentative D call: TRBD1 (6 bases). The CDR3 spans 15 residues. V was trimmed by 3 bases and J by 1 base, leaving 13 bases between them. Germline V gene lookup returns CDR1 KGHSH and CDR2 LQKENI. The CDR3 here is CASSPPRGGSYEQYF. CDR3 in DNA: TGTGCCAGCTCACCCCCCAGGGGTGGGTCCTACGAGCAGTACTTC.

The J gene is TRBJ1-2, the V gene TRBV18; tentative D call: TRBD1 (6 bases). V lost 3 bases and J 7 bases, leaving 21 bases between the germline ends. Germline loops: CDR1 KGHSH, CDR2 LQKENI. The CDR3 is made up of 16 amino acids. In nucleotides, the CDR3 is TGTGCCAGCTCACCCTCTAAATCTACAGGGTTCGGTGGCTACACCTTC. Protein sequence: CASSPSKSTGFGGYTF.

J is TRBJ2-1 and V is TRBV6-4; 10 positions match TRBD2. Germline V gene sequence: CDR1 MRHNA, CDR2 SNTAGT. The J segment lost 8 bases and the V segment lost 6 bases, leaving 7 bases of the junction unmatched. This CDR3 spans 14 amino acids. CDR3 residues: CASRGTSDGDEQFF. The CDR3 region has the DNA TGTGCCAGCAGAGGGACTAGCGATGGCGATGAGCAGTTCTTC.

CDR3 sequence: CASSSPGLTGNSPLHF. The DNA of the CDR3 is TGTGCCAGCAGCTCCCCAGGGTTAACAGGGAATTCACCCCTCCACTTT. The rearrangement uses TRBV5-6 and TRBJ1-6; a weak D match, TRBD1 (6 bases). This CDR3 is built from 16 residues. Germline CDR1 and CDR2: SGHDT and YYEEEE. The V end was cut by 3 bases, the J end by 7 bases, with 17 bases between.

The chain carries TRBV6-1 and TRBJ1-3; no firm D call. The CDR3 consists of 15 residues. CDR1 is MNHNS and CDR2 is SASEGT in the germline V gene. The germline V and J ends were trimmed by 1 base and 0 bases, with 7 bases remaining between them. The CDR3 spells CASSEGANSGNTIYF. The CDR3 nucleotides are TGTGCCAGCAGTGAAGGGGCAAACTCTGGAAACACCATATATTTT.

CDR3 amino acids: CASSPGTGRNQPQHF. The CDR3 DNA reads as TGCGCCAGCAGCCCCGGGACAGGGCGTAATCAGCCCCAGCATTTT. V usage is TRBV4-1 and J usage is TRBJ1-5, with 9 nucleotides matching TRBD1. The CDR3 is 15 residues long. Per germline, CDR1 MGHRA and CDR2 YSYEKL. V was clipped by 4 bases and J by 4 bases; unmatched bases: 5.

V and J are TRBV30 and TRBJ2-6; TRBD2 matches at 8 bases. V shed 5 bases, J shed 1 base, and the junction held 13 bases outside the gene matches. This CDR3 comprises 18 residues. Germline CDR1 GTSNPN, CDR2 SVGIG (reference sequence). This CDR3 is CAWSPREGIGSGANVLTF. CDR3 nucleotide sequence: TGTGCCTGGTCCCCCCGGGAGGGGATCGGATCTGGGGCCAACGTCCTGACTTTC.

The V call is TRBV15, the J call TRBJ1-1; TRBD1 agrees at 9 bases. This CDR3 spans 14 amino acids. V shed 5 bases, J shed 5 bases, and the junction held 6 bases outside the gene matches. Germline assignment: CDR1 LNHNV and CDR2 YYDKDF (reference sequence). CDR3: CATSRRQGVTEAFF. CDR3 sequence (DNA): TGTGCCACCAGCCGCAGACAGGGGGTGACTGAAGCTTTCTTT.

The chain couples TRBV13 to TRBJ2-7, with TRBD1 as a possible D gene (6 bases). Trimming removed 2 bases from V and 1 base from J, with 9 bases in between. The length of the CDR3 is 14 residues. Germline V lookup: CDR1 PRHDT, CDR2 FYEKMQ (reference sequence). CDR3 sequence reads: CASSLSTGSYEQYF. The CDR3 region has the DNA TGTGCCAGCAGCTTATCGACAGGATCCTACGAGCAGTACTTC. The variable domain in full, with the rest retrieved from reference TRBV13 and TRBJ2-7, is AAGVIQSPRHLIKEKRETATLKCYPIPRHDTVYWYQQGPGQDPQFLISFYEKMQSDKGSIPDRFSAQQFSDYHSELNMSSLELGDSALYFCASSLSTGSYEQYFGPGTRLTVT.

The gene calls are TRBV6-6 and TRBJ1-1; D call uncertain. The V end was cut by 0 bases, the J end by 1 base, with 6 bases between. The germline CDR1 and CDR2 sequences are MNHNY and SVGAGI (reference sequence). The CDR3 loop spans 14 amino acids. The CDR3 loop is CASSYSFRNTEAFF. The CDR3, as DNA: TGTGCCAGCAGTTACTCGTTCAGGAACACTGAAGCTTTCTTT.